This T cell receptor (beta chain) comes out of a study of blood T cell repertoires in COVID-19 (dated by TCRdb to 2019 to 2021). A note on the overall study: Collaborator samples came from the United States, Italy and Spain and covered acute and convalescent phases of COVID-19. Where available, HLA class I and class II types were taken from metadata supplied by the sample provider and were not determined by assay-based typing. The dataset comprised deeply sampled blood TCRbeta repertoires from subjects exposed to, actively infected with, or recovered from COVID-19. The prospective study material was composed of cDNA or gDNA derived from T cells, B-cell-depleted T cells, or PBMCs. The samples were drawn from the first 160 participants of the ongoing ImmuneRACE study and from 1,254 subjects provided by 6 global collaborators. A freely available public database, intended as a resource for researchers studying the immune response to SARS-CoV-2, is where the repertoires were released. The sample metadata nearly always contained a de-identified subject ID, COVID-19 status, age in years and sex.

The immunoSEQ Assay, a bias-controlled multiplex PCR, was used to amplify TCRbeta CDR3 regions from genomic DNA. As for the authors' bioinformatics: The number of nucleated cells in each sample was estimated by amplification of reference gene primers within the assay. To quantify the absolute abundance of each unique TCRbeta CDR3 rearrangement, sequence reads were collapsed and filtered. Productive Simpson clonality was computed per sample as the square root of Simpson's diversity index over productive rearrangements. Held by TCRdb, this immuneACCESS table contains in-frame sequences only and omits some clones. Under half of the omission traces to an unresolved V gene where checked; the cause of the rest is unknown. The V and J calls and the clone size are those of that table, but D and trimming were determined from the DNA. Within this sample are 100,000 to 120,000 clones, with 70% to 90% of them counted one time only. The ten largest clones add up to around 4.5% of the sample.

Note on this clone: What antigen it recognizes has not been identified. No clone much larger than this one lies a single base away; base qualities are absent.

Whole blood was collected in K2EDTA tubes by collaborating institutions according to the institutions' own protocols. For TCRbeta analysis, collaborators shipped samples in one of three forms: frozen whole blood, isolated PBMCs, or DNA extracted from either of those sample types. CDR1 SGHTA and CDR2 FQGTGA were looked up in the germline V gene. The CDR3 runs 12 amino acids, cysteine and phenylalanine included. The CDR3 DNA has 36 bases and is translated from base 1. Deletion took 1 base off V and 10 bases off J, with a span of 5 bases between the germline ends. Paper-wide results and their limitations: The amount of clinical and demographic metadata varied by source and participant and was provided uncurated.

The clonotype originates from a woman aged 45-65 years with acute or convalescent COVID-19. Sequencing was performed on peripheral blood. The chain couples TRBV7-3 to TRBJ1-6, with the D gene not clear enough to name. The CDR3 amino acid sequence is: CASSLMASPLHF. The nucleotide sequence reads TGTGCCAGCAGCTTAATGGCCTCACCCCTCCACTTT.